A single sample is the source of the 18 T cell receptor beta chains below, sequenced in a study of T-cell memory formation after mild COVID-19. One entry per CDR3 protein results from TCRdb running MiXCR on the 5' RACE reads. Here the sample spans under 150,000 distinct CDR3 sequences, 16% being singletons. The sample consisted of PBMCs or a T cell subset sorted from them (not recorded which). Receptors originate from an adult woman who had mild COVID-19 (a few samples of this study predate the infection). Cell type and time point are not known.

V gene TRBV2 combines with J gene TRBJ2-3; D may be TRBD2 (6 bases). V was cut by 5 bases and J by 0 bases, with 9 bases left in between. This CDR3 region has 14 residues. Germline V gene lookup returns CDR1 SNHLY and CDR2 FYNNEI. CDR3 bases: TGTGCCAGCAGTTGGGGGACTAGCACAGATACGCAGTATTTT. This gives the protein CASSWGTSTDTQYF.

The table lists this clonotype with a few counts. Here the CDR3 DNA reads TGTGCCAGCAGCTTAGGGGGGGTCGAACAAGAGACCCAGTACTTC. Protein product: CASSLGGVEQETQYF. The gene calls are TRBV7-8 and TRBJ2-5; maybe TRBD2 (6 bases). The length of the CDR3 is 15 residues. The V end lost 1 base, the J end lost 2 bases, and 11 bases lay between the germline ends. The V gene's germline CDR1 is SGHVS and CDR2 FQNEAQ.

V usage is TRBV20-1 and J usage is TRBJ1-2, with D possibly matching TRBD1 (5 bases). The CDR3 covers 14 residues. Between the trimmed V and J ends, which lost 3 bases and 8 bases, there was a span of 19 bases. CDR1 and CDR2 (germline): DFQATT, SNEGSKA (reference sequence). The CDR3 DNA follows: TGCAGTGCTAGTCGGCCCTTCGGAGGGGAAGGCTACACCTTC. Amino acids: CSASRPFGGEGYTF.

This clonotype was recorded once. The rearrangement uses TRBV7-9 and TRBJ1-5; D is unclear. Germline assignment: CDR1 SEHNR and CDR2 FQNEAQ (reference sequence). V lost 1 base to trimming and J lost 2 bases, with 15 bases between them. The CDR3 sequence is 17 residues long. The CDR3, as DNA: TGTGCCAGCAGCTTAGGGTCGGCTGCTTTCGGCAATCAGCCCCAGCATTTT. It codes for CASSLGSAAFGNQPQHF.

This clonotype occurred many times. The gene calls are TRBV12-3 or TRBV12-4 and TRBJ1-1, with unresolved D. The V and J ends lost 3 bases and 0 bases respectively, with 5 bases between them. The CDR3 has 13 amino acids. CDR3 in DNA: TGTGCCAGCAGTTTTCAGGTGAACACTGAAGCTTTCTTT. This sequence encodes CASSFQVNTEAFF.

The CDR3 spells CASSAHKTDEAFF. The CDR3 DNA sequence: TGTGCCAGCAGCGCACACAAGACGGATGAAGCTTTCTTT. The rearrangement joins TRBV7-3 to TRBJ1-1; no reliable D call. The CDR3 covers 13 residues. CDR1 and CDR2 from the germline V gene are SGHTA and FQGTGA. Trimming took off 5 bases at V and 7 bases at J, with 14 bases between the two ends.

This clonotype was observed a few times. The rearrangement joins TRBV29-1 to TRBJ2-7, with D possibly TRBD2 on 6 matching bases. Germline lookup yields CDR1 SQVTM and CDR2 ANQGSEA. V was shortened by 3 bases and J by 5 bases, with 14 bases between the two germline ends. The CDR3 runs 13 residues. This CDR3 is CSVETPEGHEQYF. In DNA, the CDR3 is TGCAGCGTTGAGACCCCGGAGGGACACGAGCAGTACTTC.

The rearrangement uses TRBV18 and TRBJ1-1; no reliable D call. The CDR3 sequence is 15 residues long. Germline V lookup: CDR1 KGHSH, CDR2 LQKENI. V shed 3 bases and J shed 1 base, with 12 bases lying between them. The CDR3 bases are TGTGCCAGCTCACCCAGACAAGGTTCGAACACTGAAGCTTTCTTT. It specifies CASSPRQGSNTEAFF.

The chain links TRBV30 to TRBJ2-5, with no clear D. This CDR3 has 15 amino acids. V was shortened by 2 bases and J by 4 bases, with 17 bases between the two germline ends. The germline gives CDR1 GTSNPN, CDR2 SVGIG (reference sequence). CDR3 protein: CAWSRPPRVGETQYF. DNA of the CDR3: TGTGCCTGGAGTCGTCCACCCCGGGTAGGAGAGACCCAGTACTTC.

This chain uses TRBV7-9 with TRBJ2-7; D not resolved. Germline assignment: CDR1 SEHNR and CDR2 FQNEAQ (reference sequence). The length of the CDR3 is 11 residues. V was shortened by 4 bases and J by 7 bases, with 8 bases between the two germline ends. The CDR3 bases are TGTGCCAGCAGCTCGTGGGCGGAGCAGTACTTC. It is translated as CASSSWAEQYF.

This clonotype was seen at least ten times. The gene calls are TRBV7-9 and TRBJ2-2; the D gene could be TRBD1 or TRBD2 (5 bases each). CDR3 length: 15 amino acids. Per germline, CDR1 SEHNR and CDR2 FQNEAQ (reference sequence). Trimming pared 0 bases from V and 3 bases from J, leaving 8 bases between. The chain's CDR3 is CASSLAGADTGELFF. DNA of the CDR3: TGTGCCAGCAGCTTAGCCGGGGCGGACACCGGGGAGCTGTTTTTT. Together with reference TRBV7-9 and TRBJ2-2, the CDR3 gives the full variable domain: DTGVSQNPRHKITKRGQNVTFRCDPISEHNRLYWYRQTLGQGPEFLTYFQNEAQLEKSRLLSDRFSAERPKGSFSTLEIQRTEQGDSAMYLCASSLAGADTGELFFGEGSRLTVL.

The chain carries TRBV2 and TRBJ2-7, with TRBD2 matching over 9 bases. Trimming cost V 6 bases and J 0 bases; bases outside gene matches: 15. CDR3 length equals 18 residues. Germline loops: CDR1 SNHLY, CDR2 FYNNEI. CDR3 nucleotide sequence: TGTGCCAGCAGAGATACAGGGCTAGCGGGGTCAAGCTCCTACGAGCAGTACTTC. It specifies CASRDTGLAGSSSYEQYF.

This clonotype was observed a handful of times. The chain combines TRBV15 with TRBJ1-5; 7 nucleotides match TRBD1. Trimming took 8 bases from V and 5 from J; bases not matched to a gene: 9. Germline values: CDR1 LNHNV, CDR2 YYDKDF (reference sequence). The CDR3 extends over 14 amino acids. CDR3 in DNA: TGTGCCACCGGTTTGTGGGGACAGCATCAGCCCCAGCATTTT. Amino acid sequence: CATGLWGQHQPQHF.

The chain links TRBV6-5 to TRBJ2-7, with 10 bases that match TRBD2. This CDR3 region has 13 residues. Trimming removed 6 bases from V and 6 bases from J; junction bases left unmatched: 5. Germline CDR1 and CDR2: MNHEY and SVGAGI. The CDR3 DNA reads as TGTGCCAGCAGCCTAGCGGGAGCGGGCGAGCAGTACTTC. Its translation: CASSLAGAGEQYF.

In nucleotides, the CDR3 is TGTGCCAGCTCACCTAGGGACAGGTCGATGAACACTGAAGCTTTCTTT. It translates to CASSPRDRSMNTEAFF. This chain uses TRBV18 with TRBJ1-1, with 8 nucleotides matching TRBD1. Germline V CDR1 and CDR2: KGHSH, LQKENI. V shed 3 bases, J shed 0 bases, and the junction held 6 bases outside the gene matches. CDR3 length equals 16 residues.

This clonotype was seen more than once but under ten times. This CDR3 is CSARDPRYETEAFF. CDR3 DNA: TGCAGTGCTAGAGACCCCCGTTATGAGACTGAAGCTTTCTTT. The chain employs TRBV20-1 and TRBJ1-1, with D unclear. This CDR3 has 14 amino acids. Trimming pared 0 bases from V and 5 bases from J, leaving 13 bases between. Germline CDR1 is DFQATT and CDR2 is SNEGSKA (reference sequence).

The CDR3 coding sequence is TGTGCCAGCAGCGTCTCAGGGGTTGTTACTGAAGCTTTCTTT. This encodes CASSVSGVVTEAFF. V is TRBV7-8 and J is TRBJ1-1, with a tentative D call TRBD1 (6 bases). The CDR3 has 14 amino acids. The germline V gene encodes CDR1 SGHVS and CDR2 FQNEAQ. Trimming pared 5 bases from V and 5 bases from J, leaving 15 bases between. Looking up the rest from reference TRBV7-8 and TRBJ1-1 gives the full variable domain: GAGVSQSPRYKVAKRGQDVALRCDPISGHVSLFWYQQALGQGPEFLTYFQNEAQLDKSGLPSDRFFAERPEGSVSTLKIQRTQQEDSAVYLCASSVSGVVTEAFFGQGTRLTVV.

CDR3 loop: CASSRTSGRDTQYF. DNA of the CDR3: TGTGCCAGCAGCCGTACTAGCGGGAGGGATACGCAGTATTTT. V and J are TRBV6-5 and TRBJ2-3; 12 bases align to TRBD2. Trimming cost V 6 bases and J 6 bases; bases outside gene matches: 4. The CDR3 extends over 14 amino acids. Germline V gene lookup returns CDR1 MNHEY and CDR2 SVGAGI.